These 5 T cell receptor beta chains were sequenced from one sample in a study of early T cells in non-severe SARS-CoV-2 infection. TCRdb fed the 5' RACE reads into MiXCR, producing one record per CDR3 protein. The sample has about 83,000 distinct CDR3 sequences, over 9.5% seen once; the top ten hold 8%. The source material was whole blood, sampled at baseline. These receptors were collected from an adult who was a healthcare worker with PCR-confirmed SARS-CoV-2 infection or an uninfected control (not recorded which).

The chain couples TRBV4-2 to TRBJ2-3; D is unresolved. V lost 2 bases and J 6 bases, leaving 6 bases between the germline ends. The CDR3 spans 12 residues. Looked up from germline, CDR1 is LGHNA and CDR2 is YNFKEQ. This CDR3 is CASSQPRDTQYF. CDR3 nucleotides: TGTGCCAGCAGCCAACCCAGGGATACGCAGTATTTT.

The chain links TRBV10-3 to TRBJ2-3; D unclear. The CDR3 loop spans 13 amino acids. Looked up from germline, CDR1 is ENHRY and CDR2 is SYGVKD. The germline V and J ends were trimmed by 5 bases and 5 bases, with 11 bases remaining between them. The CDR3 coding sequence is TGTGCCATCAGTAAAGGGTCGGAAGATACGCAGTATTTT. This gives the protein CAISKGSEDTQYF.

This clonotype was counted between two and nine times. The gene calls are TRBV6-1 and TRBJ2-1; perhaps TRBD2 as D (6 bases). There are 17 residues in the CDR3. Germline V gene sequence: CDR1 MNHNS, CDR2 SASEGT. V was trimmed by 2 bases and J by 0 bases, leaving 14 bases between them. CDR3 nucleotides: TGTGCCAGCAGTGAATGGGGTAGCGGTGCCTCCTACAATGAGCAGTTCTTC. Protein sequence: CASSEWGSGASYNEQFF.

This clonotype has a count of ten or more. The rearrangement links TRBV28 to TRBJ1-1; D is unclear. Trimming shortened V by 4 bases and J by 0 bases, and 12 bases separated the two germline ends. The CDR3 runs to 15 residues. Germline assignment: CDR1 MDHEN and CDR2 SYDVKM. CDR3 residues: CASSSLGRVNTEAFF. CDR3 sequence (DNA): TGTGCCAGCAGTTCCCTCGGACGGGTGAACACTGAAGCTTTCTTT.

This clonotype was counted ten times or more. The chain is built from TRBV11-2 and TRBJ2-1; the match to TRBD2 covers 7 bases. Germline assignment: CDR1 SGHAT and CDR2 FQNNGV. The CDR3 spans 15 residues. After removal of 2 bases from V and 4 bases from J, the junction contained 5 bases not matched to a gene. CDR3 DNA sequence: TGTGCCAGCAGCTTACTTCGCGGGAGTTACAATGAGCAGTTCTTC. Translation gives CASSLLRGSYNEQFF.